This T cell receptor beta chain was recorded in a study of OX40 agonist ivuxolimab in advanced cancers. The CDR3 has 17 amino acids. V was clipped by 5 bases and J by 0 bases, with 18 bases between them. Germline V CDR1 and CDR2: SGHNT, YENEEA. Sequencing was performed with immunoSEQ multiplex PCR; in TCRdb, only in-frame clones are kept and a portion is missing. The table shows 91,000 or so clones, with around 86% occurring only once. The receptor was isolated from an adult with an advanced solid tumor such as melanoma, head and neck, liver or kidney cancer. V usage is TRBV11-3 and J usage is TRBJ2-3; possible D gene TRBD2, 6 bases. Sequencing used CD4+ or CD8+ T cells sorted from blood, obtained in a trial of the OX40 agonist ivuxolimab. CDR3 in DNA: TGTGCCAGCAGCGGGGCCGGAGGGACTCCTAGCACAGATACGCAGTATTTT. Encoded protein: CASSGAGGTPSTDTQYF.